These 15 T cell receptor beta chains originate from one sample sequenced in a study of OX40 agonist ivuxolimab in advanced cancers. Sequencing was performed with immunoSEQ multiplex PCR; in TCRdb, only in-frame clones are kept and a portion is missing. The sample records tens of thousands of clones, 89% being singletons. Source: CD4+ or CD8+ T cells sorted from blood, taken in a trial of the OX40 agonist ivuxolimab. These receptors were collected from an adult with an advanced solid tumor such as melanoma, head and neck, liver or kidney cancer.

This chain joins TRBV4-3 and TRBJ2-6; the D call may be TRBD1 or TRBD2 (5 bases each). The V gene's germline CDR1 is LGHNA and CDR2 YSLEER. Trimming removed 0 bases at V and 2 bases at J, with 8 bases between. The CDR3 runs 16 residues. CDR3 amino acids: CASSQDWGTGANVLTF. The DNA for the CDR3 is TGCGCCAGCAGCCAAGACTGGGGGACTGGGGCCAACGTCCTGACTTTC.

The chain has TRBV18 and TRBJ1-1; D is uncertain. The CDR3 runs to 16 residues. From germline, CDR1 is KGHSH and CDR2 LQKENI. The V gene lost 2 bases and the J gene lost 2 bases, with 15 bases spanning the gap. CDR3 region: CASSPGPSQINTEAFF. CDR3 sequence (DNA): TGTGCCAGCTCACCAGGTCCTTCACAAATTAACACTGAAGCTTTCTTT. Full variable domain (rest looked up from reference TRBV18 and TRBJ1-1): NAGVMQNPRHLVRRRGQEARLRCSPMKGHSHVYWYRQLPEEGLKFMVYLQKENIIDESGMPKERFSAEFPKEGPSILRIQQVVRGDSAAYFCASSPGPSQINTEAFFGQGTRLTVV.

The V gene is TRBV30, the J gene TRBJ2-4, with 7 bases lining up with TRBD1. Germline V CDR1 and CDR2: GTSNPN, SVGIG (reference sequence). J gave up 4 bases and V 1 base, and 16 bases lay outside the gene matches. The CDR3 is 18 amino acids. As DNA, the CDR3 is TGTGCCTGGAGTGCCTACGACCAGCTACCGGGACAGAAAAACATTCAGTACTTC. This translates into CAWSAYDQLPGQKNIQYF.

V usage is TRBV10-3 and J usage is TRBJ2-5, with TRBD2 as a possible D gene (6 bases). CDR3 length: 12 residues. The germline V gene encodes CDR1 ENHRY and CDR2 SYGVKD. Between the trimmed V and J ends, which lost 8 bases and 0 bases, there was a span of 7 bases. CDR3 in amino acids: CAIGGNQETQYF. In nucleotides, the CDR3 is TGTGCCATCGGGGGGAACCAAGAGACCCAGTACTTC.

The genes are TRBV19 and TRBJ1-5, with 7 bases identical to TRBD1. CDR3 length equals 14 residues. V shed 7 bases, J shed 3 bases, and the junction held 6 bases outside the gene matches. Germline CDR1 LNHDA, CDR2 SQIVND (reference sequence). The CDR3 here is CASNRQGTNQPQHF. The CDR3 region has the DNA TGTGCCAGTAATCGACAGGGCACCAATCAGCCCCAGCATTTT.

The chain has TRBV11-1 and TRBJ2-2, with TRBD2 as a possible D gene (5 bases). This CDR3 contains 13 residues. V was pared by 4 bases and J by 7 bases, with 10 bases between. Germline-derived CDR1 and CDR2 are SGHAT and FQDESV (reference sequence). CDR3 in DNA: TGTGCCAGCAGCTCCTTTCGGGGCGGGGAGCTGTTTTTT. This translates into CASSSFRGGELFF.

The chain uses TRBV2 and TRBJ2-1, with no clear D. Germline V CDR1 and CDR2: SNHLY, FYNNEI. The V gene lost 3 bases and the J gene lost 0 bases, with 9 bases spanning the gap. The CDR3 extends over 15 amino acids. The CDR3 region is CASSELPDSYNEQFF. CDR3 DNA sequence: TGTGCCAGCAGTGAGCTGCCAGACTCCTACAATGAGCAGTTCTTC.

The J gene is TRBJ1-1, the V gene TRBV12-5, with a possible D match to TRBD1 (5 bases). V lost 7 bases, J lost 1 base, and 19 bases lay in between. Germline V gene lookup returns CDR1 LGHNT and CDR2 FRNRAP. CDR3 length: 16 amino acids. CDR3 sequence reads: CASVAVQGLRNTEAFF. CDR3 DNA sequence: TGTGCTAGTGTCGCCGTCCAGGGTCTGAGGAACACTGAAGCTTTCTTT.

The V gene is TRBV6-1, the J gene TRBJ1-2; the match to TRBD1 covers 10 bases. From germline, CDR1 is MNHNS and CDR2 SASEGT. Unmatched junction bases numbered 5, after V lost 4 bases and J lost 3 bases. This CDR3 spans 15 amino acids. This CDR3 is CASSGQGAGDYGYTF. The CDR3 region has the DNA TGTGCCAGCAGTGGACAGGGGGCTGGGGACTATGGCTACACCTTC.

The J gene is TRBJ2-4, the V gene TRBV28, with 7 nucleotides matching TRBD1. Germline loops: CDR1 MDHEN, CDR2 SYDVKM. The CDR3 is made up of 17 amino acids. The trim removed 5 bases at V and 0 bases at J, leaving 10 bases unmatched. The DNA for the CDR3 is TGTGCCAGCAGTCCCCTCCCGGGACAGCTAGCCAAAAACATTCAGTACTTC. Translating gives CASSPLPGQLAKNIQYF.

V gene TRBV19 combines with J gene TRBJ2-5; 9 bases map to TRBD1. The trim removed 0 bases at V and 4 bases at J, leaving 6 bases unmatched. The CDR3 covers 16 residues. CDR1 and CDR2 (germline): LNHDA, SQIVND (reference sequence). CDR3 loop: CASSIERTGATETQYF. DNA for the CDR3: TGTGCCAGTAGTATAGAACGGACAGGGGCCACAGAGACCCAGTACTTC. The whole variable domain, remainder taken from reference TRBV19 and TRBJ2-5, is DGGITQSPKYLFRKEGQNVTLSCEQNLNHDAMYWYRQDPGQGLRLIYYSQIVNDFQKGDIAEGYSVSREKKESFPLTVTSAQKNPTAFYLCASSIERTGATETQYFGPGTRLLVL.

This clone was detected once. The chain's CDR3 is CASSPGPYNEQFF. The CDR3 coding sequence is TGCGCCAGCAGCCCCGGACCGTACAATGAGCAGTTCTTC. V and J are TRBV5-1 and TRBJ2-1; D gene ambiguous. Germline V gene sequence: CDR1 SGHRS, CDR2 YFSETQ. The CDR3 runs 13 residues. Trimming stripped 4 bases from V and 4 bases from J, with 9 bases between.

This chain connects TRBV5-1 to TRBJ2-7, with TRBD2 identical over 10 bases. The CDR3 totals 14 residues. V lost 6 bases and J lost 5; bases outside the gene matches: 8. Germline V gene lookup returns CDR1 SGHRS and CDR2 YFSETQ. The CDR3 sequence: CASTAGTSAHEQYF. The CDR3 nucleotides read TGCGCCAGCACGGCCGGGACTAGCGCACACGAGCAGTACTTC.

The chain employs TRBV20-1 and TRBJ1-2, with TRBD1 matching 7 bases. The V segment lost 5 bases and the J segment 5 bases; nucleotides outside the gene matches: 2. The CDR3 is 11 residues long. Germline V gene data show CDR1 as DFQATT and CDR2 as SNEGSKA (reference sequence). This CDR3 reads CSAPTGYGYTF. CDR3 sequence (DNA): TGCAGTGCTCCGACAGGGTATGGCTACACCTTC.

The chain recombines TRBV18 with TRBJ2-7; D might be TRBD2 (6 bases). V gave up 10 bases and J gave up 3 bases, with 19 bases separating them. CDR1 and CDR2 (germline): KGHSH, LQKENI. CDR3 length equals 14 residues. The chain's CDR3 is CATTRGLTSYEQYF. The CDR3 DNA reads as TGTGCCACCACGCGTGGACTAACAAGCTACGAGCAGTACTTC. Full variable domain (missing parts from reference TRBV18 and TRBJ2-7): NAGVMQNPRHLVRRRGQEARLRCSPMKGHSHVYWYRQLPEEGLKFMVYLQKENIIDESGMPKERFSAEFPKEGPSILRIQQVVRGDSAAYFCATTRGLTSYEQYFGPGTRLTVT.